These T cell receptor beta chains were read from a single sample in a study of metastatic and nonmetastatic thyroid tumors. Through MiXCR, TCRdb re-clonotyped the PCR reads. The sample lists about 16,000 clones, 27% occurring once. The material sequenced was adjacent normal tissue. Receptors originate from a female donor with papillary thyroid cancer or a benign thyroid nodule (not recorded which). Some clones in this sample may be carry-over from other donors' samples. Both conserved end residues are part of each CDR3. The D gene is left open where the match is weak. Only some rows state a clone size, as once, few, many or a class for expanded clones.

D gene	J gene	clone size	V gene	CDR3 DNA	CDR3 protein
TRBD1	TRBJ1-2	.	TRBV19	TGTGCCAGTAGTAGACAGGGGATTGTAGGCTACACCTTC	CASSRQGIVGYTF
.	TRBJ2-1	few	TRBV20-1	TGCAGTGCTAGTCCGGAGGGCCGGTTTGATGAGCAGTTCTTC	CSASPEGRFDEQFF
TRBD2	TRBJ2-5	.	TRBV6-4	TGTGCCAGCAGGACGATCGTGGGGACTAGCGGGAGAACACAAGAGACCCAGTACTTC	CASRTIVGTSGRTQETQYF
.	TRBJ2-3	.	TRBV10-3	TGTGCCATCAGTGTATTCGAGGGAAGGCGCACAGATACGCAGTATTTT	CAISVFEGRRTDTQYF
TRBD1	TRBJ1-2	.	TRBV6-1	TGTGCCAGCGTCCCTTCGGACAGGGTTAACTATGGCTACACCTTC	CASVPSDRVNYGYTF
.	TRBJ1-1	.	TRBV6-1	TGTGCCACCAGTGGAGTGTTAGGCTCTGAAGCTTTCTTT	CATSGVLGSEAFF
.	TRBJ2-5	medium-sized	TRBV12-3/TRBV12-4	TGTGCCAGCAATACCCAGGGTGGGCAGACCCAGTACTTC	CASNTQGGQTQYF
TRBD1	TRBJ2-7	few	TRBV7-2	TGTGCCAGCAGCCGCGGACAGGGGGCGGCGTACGAGCAGTACTTC	CASSRGQGAAYEQYF
.	TRBJ2-3	.	TRBV6-5	TGTGCCAGCAGTTACTTTGATACGCAGTATTTT	CASSYFDTQYF
TRBD1	TRBJ1-1	few	TRBV12-3/TRBV12-4	TGTGCCAGCAGTTTACGGACAGGGACTATTGAAGCTTTCTTT	CASSLRTGTIEAFF
.	TRBJ1-6	.	TRBV27	TGTGCCAGCAGTGTTGGACAGTCATATAATTCACCCCTCCACTTT	CASSVGQSYNSPLHF
TRBD2	TRBJ2-1	few	TRBV28	TGTGCCAGCAGTTTACAGCGGGGGGCCTACAATGAGCAGTTCTTC	CASSLQRGAYNEQFF
TRBD2	TRBJ2-7	few	TRBV28	TGTGCCAGCAGTTTAGGTCTAGCGGGAGGGCCCCCGCAGTACTTC	CASSLGLAGGPPQYF
.	TRBJ2-7	many	TRBV6-5	TGTGCCAGCAGTTACTTGGGTGGGGGGCCGCAGTACTTC	CASSYLGGGPQYF
.	TRBJ2-3	few	TRBV2	TGTGCCAGCAGTGAAACAGGGTCCTCCACAGATACGCAGTATTTT	CASSETGSSTDTQYF
TRBD2	TRBJ2-1	.	TRBV20-1	TGCAGTGCTCACGACCCCCAAAGAGCGGGGGGATCCTACAATGAGCAGTTCTTC	CSAHDPQRAGGSYNEQFF
.	TRBJ1-2	.	TRBV2	TGTGCCATCAGTGGAGGGTTTCAGGGAATAGGAGGCTACACCTTC	CAISGGFQGIGGYTF
.	TRBJ2-1	many	TRBV12-3/TRBV12-4	TGTGCCAGCAGTTTAGGTTTGAGGAATGAGCAGTTCTTC	CASSLGLRNEQFF
TRBD2	TRBJ2-1	few	TRBV6-1	TGTGCCAGCGGCAAGGGACTAGCGGCCTACAATGAGCAGTTCTTC	CASGKGLAAYNEQFF
.	TRBJ1-3	.	TRBV5-1	TGCGCCAGCAGCTTTTGCAGGGAGGTTTACTCTGGAAACACCATATATTTT	CASSFCREVYSGNTIYF
.	TRBJ2-7	many	TRBV10-3	TGTGCCATCAGTGAGACAGGTCAGGAGCAGTACTTC	CAISETGQEQYF
.	TRBJ1-2	few	TRBV2	TGTGCCAGCAGTCGGGCGGTTACGCGCTACACCTTC	CASSRAVTRYTF
TRBD2	TRBJ2-7	few	TRBV2	TGTGCCAGCATTATCGAGCGGGGTCACTCCTACGAGCAGTACTTC	CASIIERGHSYEQYF
TRBD2	TRBJ2-7	.	TRBV5-1	TGCGCCAGCAGCTTGCAGCCTAGCGGGACCTACGAGCAGTACTTC	CASSLQPSGTYEQYF
.	TRBJ1-1	.	TRBV11-1	TGTGCCAGCAGCTTAGGAGGACCCCACACTGAAGCTTTCTTT	CASSLGGPHTEAFF
.	TRBJ1-2	.	TRBV5-1	TGCGCCAGCAGCTTGGCTGCCGGGGGGAATTATGGCTACACCTTC	CASSLAAGGNYGYTF
.	TRBJ1-2	.	TRBV6-1	TGTGCCAGTAGAACCGGGACTGACTATGGCTACACCTTC	CASRTGTDYGYTF
.	TRBJ1-6	.	TRBV3-1	TGTGCCAGCTCACTCGGGACGGACAATTCACCCCTCCACTTT	CASSLGTDNSPLHF
.	TRBJ1-5	few	TRBV6-2/TRBV6-3	TGTGCCAGCAGTTACTCGCCCGGTCAGCCCCAGCATTTT	CASSYSPGQPQHF
.	TRBJ2-3	.	TRBV12-3/TRBV12-4	TGTGCCAGCAGTTTACGTCCTACAGATACGCAGTATTTT	CASSLRPTDTQYF
.	TRBJ1-3	.	TRBV12-3/TRBV12-4	TGTGCCAGCAGCTTGAGGGTAGCTGGAAACACCATATATTTT	CASSLRVAGNTIYF
.	TRBJ2-5	.	TRBV11-3	TGTGCCAGCAGCTGGGTAGCGGAGCGGAGACAAGAGACCCAGTACTTC	CASSWVAERRQETQYF
TRBD2	TRBJ2-1	once	TRBV20-1	TGCAGTGCCCATGGACTAGGCAATGAGCAGTTCTTC	CSAHGLGNEQFF
TRBD1	TRBJ1-6	.	TRBV19	TGTGCCAGTAGACAAGGGGACAGCAATAATTCACCCCTCCACTTT	CASRQGDSNNSPLHF
.	TRBJ2-6	.	TRBV6-2/TRBV6-3	TGTGCCAGCAGTCAGCAAGGAATCCCTAACACCTTCGGGGCCAACGTCCCGACTTTC	CASSQQGIPNTFGANVPTF
.	TRBJ2-7	.	TRBV19	TGTGCCAGTAGTGCTATGGGGGCAGGCCTGGAGCAGTACTTC	CASSAMGAGLEQYF
.	TRBJ2-2	few	TRBV12-3/TRBV12-4	TGTGCCAGCAATTTGCCGGGCGGGGAGCTGTTTTTT	CASNLPGGELFF
TRBD2	TRBJ2-1	few	TRBV20-1	TGCAGTGCTAGGGTTAGCGGGACACGGTCATACAATGAGCAGTTCTTC	CSARVSGTRSYNEQFF
TRBD2	TRBJ2-5	.	TRBV20-1	TGCAGTGCTAGAGATCCTAGCGGGGGGGAGACCCAGTACTTC	CSARDPSGGETQYF
TRBD1	TRBJ1-2	few	TRBV7-2	TGTGCCAGCAGCTTGGGGACAGGGGGTTTTAGTGGCTACACCTTC	CASSLGTGGFSGYTF
TRBD2	TRBJ2-1	.	TRBV12-3/TRBV12-4	TGTGCCAGCAGTTTCTTCGCGGGAGTTTCCGATGAGCAGTTCTTC	CASSFFAGVSDEQFF
.	TRBJ2-7	few	TRBV7-2	TGTGCCAGCAGCCGCCCGGGCTACGAGCAGTACTTC	CASSRPGYEQYF
TRBD1	TRBJ1-1	.	TRBV20-1	TGCAGTGCTAGGCCCCGACAGGGGTTCGCTGAAGCTTTCTTT	CSARPRQGFAEAFF
.	TRBJ2-1	.	TRBV12-3/TRBV12-4	TGTGCCAGCAGCCGAGGGGGTAATGAGCAGTTCTTC	CASSRGGNEQFF
.	TRBJ1-1	.	TRBV24-1	TGTGCCACCAGAGGGCAGGAGAACACTGAAGCTTTCTTT	CATRGQENTEAFF
.	TRBJ1-1	once	TRBV19	TGTGCCAGTAGTTCAAGGAGGGGGAGCTGGGACACTGAAGCTTTCTTT	CASSSRRGSWDTEAFF
TRBD2	TRBJ2-7	few	TRBV27	TGTGCCAGCAGTTCCGGACTAGCGGGAGCAGGTGAGCAGTACTTC	CASSSGLAGAGEQYF
.	TRBJ2-1	large	TRBV6-2/TRBV6-3	TGTGCCAGCAGCCAACCGACCTACAATGAGCAGTTCTTC	CASSQPTYNEQFF
.	TRBJ1-1	.	TRBV7-9	TGTGCCAGCAGCTTGGGACAGAACACTGAAGCTTTCTTT	CASSLGQNTEAFF
.	TRBJ1-2	many	TRBV19	TGTGCCAGTAGGTGGAATAACTATGGCTACACCTTC	CASRWNNYGYTF
TRBD1	TRBJ2-2	few	TRBV11-2	TGTGCCAGCAGCCCAGGACAGGGTGGCACCGGGGAGCTGTTTTTT	CASSPGQGGTGELFF